The 5 T cell receptor beta chains presented below share a single source sample, sequenced in a study of T cell responses to AZD1222 COVID-19 vaccine. Libraries were prepared by immunoSEQ multiplex PCR; TCRdb keeps only in-frame clonotypes and omits some of them. The table has about 42,000 clones, around 80% seen once; the top ten hold over 15%. The sample consisted of peripheral blood, taken 28 days after the second AZD1222 dose. The receptors stem from an adult who received the AZD1222 COVID-19 vaccine.

This chain connects TRBV30 to TRBJ2-7; D might be TRBD1 or TRBD2, each matching 5 bases. Germline V gene lookup returns CDR1 GTSNPN and CDR2 SVGIG (reference sequence). V gave up 3 bases and J gave up 3 bases, with 12 bases separating them. CDR3 length: 13 residues. For the CDR3, the DNA is TGTGCCTGGAGGGGGACGCATTTCTACGAGCAGTACTTC. Translated, it gives CAWRGTHFYEQYF.

The rearrangement joins TRBV2 to TRBJ2-2, with 9 bases fitting TRBD1. Germline V CDR1 and CDR2: SNHLY, FYNNEI. V lost 5 bases to trimming and J lost 1 base; unmatched junction nucleotides: 5. The CDR3 sequence is 16 residues long. CDR3 in DNA: TGTGCCAGCAGTCCCCCGGACAGGGGGAACACCGGGGAGCTGTTTTTT. It translates to CASSPPDRGNTGELFF.

This clone was detected only once. This chain connects TRBV21-1 to TRBJ2-4; the table's D call of TRBD2 was not tested on the DNA. TRBV21-1 is flagged as a pseudogene. This CDR3 is built from 12 residues. The CDR3 loop is CASFDPPRTQDF. CDR3 sequence (DNA): TGTGCCAGCTTCGACCCCCCAAGGACTCAAGACTTC.

This clone was detected a few times. This chain connects TRBV4-1 to TRBJ2-1; TRBD2 might be the D (5 bases). The germline V and J ends were trimmed by 0 bases and 7 bases, with 13 bases remaining between them. The CDR3 is made up of 15 amino acids. Per germline, CDR1 MGHRA and CDR2 YSYEKL. CDR3 DNA: TGCGCCAGCAGCCAAGATTTTTCAGGCGGGAATGAGCAGTTCTTC. Protein product: CASSQDFSGGNEQFF.

This clone was observed once. The genes are TRBV2 and TRBJ1-6; unclear D gene. Germline V gene lookup returns CDR1 SNHLY and CDR2 FYNNEI. V was clipped by 10 bases and J by 8 bases, with 15 bases between them. The CDR3 contains 13 residues. The CDR3 DNA reads as TGTGCCACCTCGCAGGTTAGGGATTCACCCCTCCACTTT. Protein: CATSQVRDSPLHF.